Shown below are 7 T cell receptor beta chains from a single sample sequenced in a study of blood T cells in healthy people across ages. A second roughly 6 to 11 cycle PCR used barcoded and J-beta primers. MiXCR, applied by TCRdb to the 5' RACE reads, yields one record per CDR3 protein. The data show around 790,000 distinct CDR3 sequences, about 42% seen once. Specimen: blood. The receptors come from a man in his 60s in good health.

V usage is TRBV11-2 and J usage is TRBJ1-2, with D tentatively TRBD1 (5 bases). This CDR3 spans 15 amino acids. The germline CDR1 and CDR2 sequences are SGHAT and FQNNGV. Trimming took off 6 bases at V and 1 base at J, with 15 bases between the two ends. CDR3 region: CASRGDLGNNYGYTF. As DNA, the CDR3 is TGTGCCAGCAGGGGGGATCTGGGGAATAACTATGGCTACACCTTC.

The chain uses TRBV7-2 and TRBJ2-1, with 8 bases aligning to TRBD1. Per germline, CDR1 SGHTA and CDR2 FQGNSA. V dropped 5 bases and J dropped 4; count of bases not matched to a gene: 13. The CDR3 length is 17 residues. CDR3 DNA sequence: TGTGCCAGCAGCAAGAGACAGGGGAGAAGGGAGTACAATGAGCAGTTCTTC. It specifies CASSKRQGRREYNEQFF.

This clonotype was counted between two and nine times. The CDR3 DNA follows: TGCAGTGCTAGAGCTCCGCAGGGGGGAGGGGTCGATACGCAGTATTTT. Protein sequence: CSARAPQGGGVDTQYF. V usage is TRBV20-1 and J usage is TRBJ2-3; D might be TRBD1 or TRBD2, each matching 7 bases. This CDR3 region has 16 residues. Germline V gives CDR1 DFQATT, CDR2 SNEGSKA (reference sequence). V shed 1 base and J shed 6 bases, with 20 bases lying between them.

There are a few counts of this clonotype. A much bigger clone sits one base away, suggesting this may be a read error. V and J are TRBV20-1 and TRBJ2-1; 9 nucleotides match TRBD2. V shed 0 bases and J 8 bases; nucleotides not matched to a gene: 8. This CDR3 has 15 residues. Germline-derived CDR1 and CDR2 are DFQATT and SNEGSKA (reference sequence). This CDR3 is CSARDGVAGVHEQFF. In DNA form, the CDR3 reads TGCAGTGCTAGAGATGGGGTAGCGGGAGTCCATGAGCAGTTCTTC.

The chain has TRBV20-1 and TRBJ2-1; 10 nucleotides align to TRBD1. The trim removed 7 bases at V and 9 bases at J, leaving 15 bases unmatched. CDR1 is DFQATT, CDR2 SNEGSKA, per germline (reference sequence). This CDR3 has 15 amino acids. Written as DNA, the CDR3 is TGCAGTGTATCCCGGGGGACAGGGGAGTTAAGTGAGCAGTTCTTC. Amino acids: CSVSRGTGELSEQFF.

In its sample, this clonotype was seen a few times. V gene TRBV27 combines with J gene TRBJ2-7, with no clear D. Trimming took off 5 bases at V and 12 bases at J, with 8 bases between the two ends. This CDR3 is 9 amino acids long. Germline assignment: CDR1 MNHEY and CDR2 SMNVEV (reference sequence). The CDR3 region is CASSPLVYF. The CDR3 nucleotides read TGTGCCAGCAGTCCTCTAGTGTACTTC.

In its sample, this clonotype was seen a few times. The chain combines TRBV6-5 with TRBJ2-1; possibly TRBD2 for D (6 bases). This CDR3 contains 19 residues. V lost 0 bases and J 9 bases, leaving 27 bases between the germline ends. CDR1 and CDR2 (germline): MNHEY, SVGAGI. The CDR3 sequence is CASSYSLGGGRLGVGEQFF. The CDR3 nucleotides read TGTGCCAGCAGTTACTCCCTGGGGGGAGGTAGATTGGGGGTAGGTGAGCAGTTCTTC.